This T cell receptor (beta chain) was sequenced during a study of shared clonotypes between healthy human individuals. Overall study context: Per-donor plates numbered three CD4 naive, three CD4 memory, two CD8 naive and one CD8 memory. Notes on the study in general: Lower generation probabilities were found for non-shared clonotypes than for those shared by all four donors.

Naive CD8 cells lacked CD45RO, underwent positive selection for CCR7 and left out terminally differentiated effector memory CD45RA+ cells. Per the germline V gene, CDR1 is PRHDT and CDR2 is FYEKMQ (reference sequence). Germline trimming cut 5 bases from V and 6 bases from J; bases unmatched to any gene: 5. The CDR3 loop spans 13 amino acids. Samples underwent the assay at deep level. Several immunoSEQ plates held equal portions of the genomic DNA taken from each subset. TCRdb's copy holds only in-frame clones and misses some; the assay was immunoSEQ multiplex PCR. The sample has 1.5 million to 2.5 million clones, approximately 95% seen once. Comment on this clone: Its target is not known.

Source material: naive CD8+ T cells sorted from blood. This TCR derives from a young man in good health. The chain uses TRBV13 and TRBJ2-7; 9 bases line up with TRBD1. This CDR3 reads CASSLRDRVEQYF. The CDR3 DNA reads TGTGCCAGCAGCCTCCGGGACAGGGTCGAGCAGTACTTC.